This TCR beta chain was profiled in a study of shared clonotypes between healthy human individuals. On the study more broadly: Three CD4 naive, three CD4 memory, two CD8 naive and one CD8 memory plate were used per donor.

Profiling relied on immunoSEQ multiplex PCR, and the TCRdb table lists in-frame clones only, not all of them. The sample consists of some 800,000 clones, over 90% of them appearing once. There are 16 residues in the CDR3. Per the germline V gene, CDR1 is SEHNR and CDR2 is FQNEAQ (reference sequence). The V end was cut by 7 bases, the J end by 7 bases, with 25 bases between. CD45RO-negative CD8 cells positively selected for CCR7 made up the naive population, which excluded terminally differentiated effector memory CD45RA+ cells. This TCR was sampled from a man aged 25 to 40 in good health. The rearrangement uses TRBV7-9 and TRBJ1-2; no firm D call. Sample: naive CD8+ T cells sorted from blood. The DNA of the CDR3 is TGTGCCAGCACCACTTGGGAGTACAGAAATATAGGTGGCTACACCTTC. Its translation: CASTTWEYRNIGGYTF. The full variable domain, rest sourced from reference TRBV7-9 and TRBJ1-2, is DTGVSQNPRHKITKRGQNVTFRCDPISEHNRLYWYRQTLGQGPEFLTYFQNEAQLEKSRLLSDRFSAERPKGSFSTLEIQRTEQGDSAMYLCASTTWEYRNIGGYTFGSGTRLTVV.